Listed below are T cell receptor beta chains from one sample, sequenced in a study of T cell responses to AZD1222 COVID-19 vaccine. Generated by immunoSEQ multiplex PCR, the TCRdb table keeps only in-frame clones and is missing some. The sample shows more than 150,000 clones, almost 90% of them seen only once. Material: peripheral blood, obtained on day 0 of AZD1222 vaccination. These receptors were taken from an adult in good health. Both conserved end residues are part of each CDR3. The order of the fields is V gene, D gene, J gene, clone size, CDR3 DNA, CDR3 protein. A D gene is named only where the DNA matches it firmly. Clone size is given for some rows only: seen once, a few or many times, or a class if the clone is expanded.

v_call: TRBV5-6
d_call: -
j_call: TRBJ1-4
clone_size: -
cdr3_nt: TGTGCCAGCAGCTTGATATGGGCTAATGAAAAACTGTTTTTT
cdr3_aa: CASSLIWANEKLFF

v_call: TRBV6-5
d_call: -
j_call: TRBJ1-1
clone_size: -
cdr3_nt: TGTGCCAGCAGTTACAGGGGTAGGTCTGAAGCTTTCTTT
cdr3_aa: CASSYRGRSEAFF

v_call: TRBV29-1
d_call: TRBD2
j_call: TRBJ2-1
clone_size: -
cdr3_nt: TGCAGCGTTGGTACTAGCGGGAGGGGGAGCTCCTACAATGAGCAGTTCTTC
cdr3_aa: CSVGTSGRGSSYNEQFF

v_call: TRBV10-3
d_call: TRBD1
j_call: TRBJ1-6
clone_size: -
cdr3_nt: TGTGCCATCAGTGAGGGGAGACAGGGTCGTTCACCCCTCCACTTT
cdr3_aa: CAISEGRQGRSPLHF

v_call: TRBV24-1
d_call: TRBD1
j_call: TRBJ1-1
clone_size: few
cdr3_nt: TGTGCCACCAGTGGCTCCGGGACAGGGGGGACTGAAGCTTTCTTT
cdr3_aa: CATSGSGTGGTEAFF

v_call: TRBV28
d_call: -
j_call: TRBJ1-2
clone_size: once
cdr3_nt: TGTGCCAGCAGCCGCCTAGGGGGGGAAGGCTACACCTTC
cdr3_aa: CASSRLGGEGYTF

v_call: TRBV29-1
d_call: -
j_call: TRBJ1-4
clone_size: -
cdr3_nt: TGCAGCGTTGAAGGGGCAGCCAGGGACGAAAAACTGTTTTTT
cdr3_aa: CSVEGAARDEKLFF

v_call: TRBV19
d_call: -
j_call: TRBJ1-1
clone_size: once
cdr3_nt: TGTGCCAGTAGTAAGGGACATCCGAACACTGAAGCTTTCTTT
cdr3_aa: CASSKGHPNTEAFF

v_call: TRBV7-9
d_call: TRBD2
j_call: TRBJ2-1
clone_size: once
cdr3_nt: TGTGCCAGCAGCCCAGGGAGGGGCCATGAGCAGTTCTTC
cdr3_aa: CASSPGRGHEQFF

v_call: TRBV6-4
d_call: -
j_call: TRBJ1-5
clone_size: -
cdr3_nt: TGTGCCAGCATTAAACAGGACGGATACTATCAGCCCCAGCATTTT
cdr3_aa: CASIKQDGYYQPQHF

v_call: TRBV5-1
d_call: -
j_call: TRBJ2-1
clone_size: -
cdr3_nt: TGCGCCAGCAGCTTAGGTCCAAGGGTCTCCTACAATGAGCAGTTCTTC
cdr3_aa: CASSLGPRVSYNEQFF

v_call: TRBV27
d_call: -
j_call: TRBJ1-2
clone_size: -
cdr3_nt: TGTGCCAGCAGGGCAGAAGACTATGGCTACACCTTC
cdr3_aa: CASRAEDYGYTF

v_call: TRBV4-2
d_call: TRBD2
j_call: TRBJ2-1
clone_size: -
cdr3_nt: TGTGCCAGCAGCCAAGAGCTAGCGGGGGGCACCTACAATGAGCAGTTCTTC
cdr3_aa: CASSQELAGGTYNEQFF

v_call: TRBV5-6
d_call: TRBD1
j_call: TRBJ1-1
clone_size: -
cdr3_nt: TGTGCCAGCAGCCCGGGACAGGGAGGACCTGAAGCTTTCTTT
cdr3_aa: CASSPGQGGPEAFF

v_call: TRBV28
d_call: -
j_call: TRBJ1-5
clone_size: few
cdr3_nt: TGTGCCAGCAGTCCGGACAGCAATCAGCCCCAGCATTTT
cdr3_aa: CASSPDSNQPQHF

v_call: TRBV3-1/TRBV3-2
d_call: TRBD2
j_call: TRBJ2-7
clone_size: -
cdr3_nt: TGTGCCAGCAGCCCCGAGAAAACTAGCGGGAGTCTTTACGAGCAGTACTTC
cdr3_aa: CASSPEKTSGSLYEQYF

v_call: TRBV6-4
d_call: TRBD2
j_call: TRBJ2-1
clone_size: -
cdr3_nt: TGTGCCAGCAAACCCACTAGCGTTCTTTCCTACAATGAGCAGTTCTTC
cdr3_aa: CASKPTSVLSYNEQFF

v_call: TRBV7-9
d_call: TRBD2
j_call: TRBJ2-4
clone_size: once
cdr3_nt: TGTGCCAGCAGCTGGAGCGGGGGATGGCGGGAAAACATTCAGTACTTC
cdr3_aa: CASSWSGGWRENIQYF

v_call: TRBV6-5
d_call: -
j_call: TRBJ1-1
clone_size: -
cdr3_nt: TGTGCCAGCAGTTATGGGTCGAACACTGAAGCTTTCTTT
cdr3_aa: CASSYGSNTEAFF

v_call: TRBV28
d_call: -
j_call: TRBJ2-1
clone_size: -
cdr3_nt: TGTGCCAGCAGTTCGCCCCTGTCTGGTGAGCAGTTCTTC
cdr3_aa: CASSSPLSGEQFF

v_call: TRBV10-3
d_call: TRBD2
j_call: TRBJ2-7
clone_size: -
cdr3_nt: TGTGCCATCAGTGAGTCATGGCGGGGGAGCTCCTACGAGCAGTACTTC
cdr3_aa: CAISESWRGSSYEQYF

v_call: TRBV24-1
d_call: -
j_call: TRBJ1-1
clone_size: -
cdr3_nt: TGTGCCACCAGTGATTTGCAGGGTTCGGCTTTCTTT
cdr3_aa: CATSDLQGSAFF

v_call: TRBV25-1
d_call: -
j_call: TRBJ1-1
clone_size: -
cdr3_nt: TGTGCCAGCAGCAGGGGCGCGGCGACTGAAGCTTTCTTT
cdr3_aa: CASSRGAATEAFF

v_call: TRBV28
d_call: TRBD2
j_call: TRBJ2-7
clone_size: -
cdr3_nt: TGTGCCAGCAGTTTGGGGAGGGGCTACGAGCAGTACTTC
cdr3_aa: CASSLGRGYEQYF

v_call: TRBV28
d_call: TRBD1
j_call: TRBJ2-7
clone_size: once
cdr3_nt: TGTGCCAGCAGTTTAGGGACAGGGGGATCCTACGAGCAGTACTTC
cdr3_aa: CASSLGTGGSYEQYF

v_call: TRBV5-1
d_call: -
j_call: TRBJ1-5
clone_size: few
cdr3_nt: TGCGCCAGCAGCTTGGACGGGACGGGCAATCAGCCCCAGCATTTT
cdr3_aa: CASSLDGTGNQPQHF

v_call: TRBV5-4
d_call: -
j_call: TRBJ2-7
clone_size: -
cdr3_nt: TGTGCCAGCAGCTTTTCTTTGGCCCCAGGCGACGAGCAGTACTTC
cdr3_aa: CASSFSLAPGDEQYF

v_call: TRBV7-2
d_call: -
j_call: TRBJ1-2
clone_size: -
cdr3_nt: TGTGCCAGCAGCTTAGACCGCCCCGGGACACCCTATGGCTACACCTTC
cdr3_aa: CASSLDRPGTPYGYTF

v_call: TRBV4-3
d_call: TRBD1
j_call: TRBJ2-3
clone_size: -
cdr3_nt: TGCGCCAGCAGCCTCCGGGACAGGGGCATTGATACGCAGTATTTT
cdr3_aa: CASSLRDRGIDTQYF

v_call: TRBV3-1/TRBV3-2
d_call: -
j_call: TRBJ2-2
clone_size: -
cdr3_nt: TGTGCCAGCAGCCAAGGGAGGGGGCCCGGGGAGCTGTTTTTT
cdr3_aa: CASSQGRGPGELFF

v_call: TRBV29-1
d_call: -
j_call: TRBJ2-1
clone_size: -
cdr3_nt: TGCAGCGTTGAAGAGTTAGGAGCTTCGTACAATGAGCAGTTCTTC
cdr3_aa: CSVEELGASYNEQFF

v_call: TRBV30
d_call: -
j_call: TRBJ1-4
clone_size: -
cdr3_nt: TGTGCCTCAGGACAGCTTAATGAAAAACTGTTTTTT
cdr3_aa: CASGQLNEKLFF

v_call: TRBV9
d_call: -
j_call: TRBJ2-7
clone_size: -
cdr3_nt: TGTGCCAGCAGCGTAGGGTCTTTGGGGGCCTACGAGCAGTACTTC
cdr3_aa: CASSVGSLGAYEQYF

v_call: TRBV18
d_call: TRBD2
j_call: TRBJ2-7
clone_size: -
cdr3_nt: TGTGCCAGCTCACCACCGCTCGCGGGAGATACCTACGAGCAGTACTTC
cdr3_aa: CASSPPLAGDTYEQYF

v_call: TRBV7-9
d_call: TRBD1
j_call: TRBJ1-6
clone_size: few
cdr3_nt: TGTGCCAGCAGCCCCGGGACAGGGGTAAATTCACCCCTCCACTTT
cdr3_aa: CASSPGTGVNSPLHF

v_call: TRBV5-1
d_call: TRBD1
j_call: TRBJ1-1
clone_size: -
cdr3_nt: TGCGCCAGCAATGCGGCTACTCAGGGGGGAGAAGCTTTCTTT
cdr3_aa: CASNAATQGGEAFF

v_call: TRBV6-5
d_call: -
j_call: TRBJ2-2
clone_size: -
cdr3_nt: TGTGCCAGCAGTTACAGGGGGGCGTCCACCGGGGAGCTGTTTTTT
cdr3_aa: CASSYRGASTGELFF

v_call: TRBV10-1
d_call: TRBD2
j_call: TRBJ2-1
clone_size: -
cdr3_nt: TGCGCCAGCAGTCCCTCGGGGGGGTTTGGCAATGAGCAGTTCTTC
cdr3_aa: CASSPSGGFGNEQFF

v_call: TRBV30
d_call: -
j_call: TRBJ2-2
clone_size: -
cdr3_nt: TGTGCCTGGAGTTCGACCAACACCGGGGAGCTGTTTTTT
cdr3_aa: CAWSSTNTGELFF

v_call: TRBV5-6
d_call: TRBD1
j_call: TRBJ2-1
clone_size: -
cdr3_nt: TGTGCCAGTTGGTGGGGGGACAGGCCCTACAATGAGCAGTTCTTC
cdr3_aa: CASWWGDRPYNEQFF

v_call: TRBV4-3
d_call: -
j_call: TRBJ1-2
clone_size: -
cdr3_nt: TGCGCCAGCAGCCAAGCAAGGGAGAACGCTTGGTATGGCTACACCTTC
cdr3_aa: CASSQARENAWYGYTF

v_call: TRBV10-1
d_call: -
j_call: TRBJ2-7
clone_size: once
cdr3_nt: TGCGCCAGCAGTGAGTCTCACAACTACGAGCAGTACTTC
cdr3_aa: CASSESHNYEQYF

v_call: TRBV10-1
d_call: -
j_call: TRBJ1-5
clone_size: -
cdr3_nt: TGCGCCAGCGAACCTCCTATGGGGGGTAGGAGGTGGATGGAGAATCAGCCCCAGCATTTT
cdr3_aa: CASEPPMGGRRWMENQPQHF

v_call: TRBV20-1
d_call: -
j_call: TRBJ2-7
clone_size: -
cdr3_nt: TGCAGTGCAATCGTTGACCAGCTGCAGTACTTC
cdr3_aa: CSAIVDQLQYF

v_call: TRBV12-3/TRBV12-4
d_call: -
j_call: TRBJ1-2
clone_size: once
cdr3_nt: TGTGCCAGCAGACGGGGGCCGGGGAGCTACACCTTC
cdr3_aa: CASRRGPGSYTF

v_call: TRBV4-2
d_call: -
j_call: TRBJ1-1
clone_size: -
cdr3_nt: TGTGCCAGCAGCCGAGTTGCTCCGGGACAGAACACTGAAGCTTTCTTT
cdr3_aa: CASSRVAPGQNTEAFF

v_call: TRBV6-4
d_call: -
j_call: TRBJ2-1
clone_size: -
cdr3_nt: TGTGCCAGCAGTGACGAACTAGAGGGCTTGGATGAGCAGTTCTTC
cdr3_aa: CASSDELEGLDEQFF

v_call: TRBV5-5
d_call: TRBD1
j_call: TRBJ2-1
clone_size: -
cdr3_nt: TGTGCCAGCAGCTCGGGACAGGGGTTGGATGAGCAGTTCTTC
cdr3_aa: CASSSGQGLDEQFF

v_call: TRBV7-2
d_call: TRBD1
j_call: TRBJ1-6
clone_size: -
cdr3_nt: TGTGCCAGCAGCCCTCGGACAGGGGATAATTCACCCCTCCACTTT
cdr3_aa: CASSPRTGDNSPLHF

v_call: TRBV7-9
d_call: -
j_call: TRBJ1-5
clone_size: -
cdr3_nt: TGTGCCAGCAGCTCCAGAGGGCCGGGGGAGCCCCAGCATTTT
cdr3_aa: CASSSRGPGEPQHF

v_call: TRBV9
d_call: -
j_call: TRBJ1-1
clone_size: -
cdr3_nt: TGTGCCAGCAGCGGCAACCTCCCTACGAGGAAGAACACTGAAGCTTTCTTT
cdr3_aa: CASSGNLPTRKNTEAFF

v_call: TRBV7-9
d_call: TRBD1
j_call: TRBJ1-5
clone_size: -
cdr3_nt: TGTGCCAGCAGCGGACAGGGAAATGAGCCCCAGCATTTT
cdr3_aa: CASSGQGNEPQHF

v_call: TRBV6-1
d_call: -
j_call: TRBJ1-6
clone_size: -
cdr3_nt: TGTGCCAGCAGTGAGACGCCAGGGACCAATTCACCCCTCCACTTT
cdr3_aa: CASSETPGTNSPLHF